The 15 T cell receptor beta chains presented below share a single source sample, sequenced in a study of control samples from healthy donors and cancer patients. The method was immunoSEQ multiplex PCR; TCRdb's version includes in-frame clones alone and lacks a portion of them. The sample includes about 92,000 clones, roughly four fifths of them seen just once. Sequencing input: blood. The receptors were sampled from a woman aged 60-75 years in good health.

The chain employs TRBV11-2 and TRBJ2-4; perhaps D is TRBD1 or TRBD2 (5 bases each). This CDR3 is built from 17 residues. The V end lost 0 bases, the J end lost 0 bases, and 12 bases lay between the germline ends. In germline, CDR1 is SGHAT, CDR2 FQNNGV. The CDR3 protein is CASSLEWDDLAKNIQYF. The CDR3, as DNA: TGTGCCAGCAGCTTAGAATGGGACGACTTAGCCAAAAACATTCAGTACTTC.

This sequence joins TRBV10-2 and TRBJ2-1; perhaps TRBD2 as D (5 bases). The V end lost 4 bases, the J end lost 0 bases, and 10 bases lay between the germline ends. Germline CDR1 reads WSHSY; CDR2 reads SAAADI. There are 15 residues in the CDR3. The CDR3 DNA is TGCGCCAGCAGTGGTAGCGCCAGCTCCTACAATGAGCAGTTCTTC. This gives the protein CASSGSASSYNEQFF.

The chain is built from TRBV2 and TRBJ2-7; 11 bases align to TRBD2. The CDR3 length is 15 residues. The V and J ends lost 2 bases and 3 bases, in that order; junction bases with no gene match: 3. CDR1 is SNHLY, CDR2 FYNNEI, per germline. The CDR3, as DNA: TGTGCCAGCAGTGAAATGGGGACTAGCGGCTACGAGCAGTACTTC. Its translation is CASSEMGTSGYEQYF.

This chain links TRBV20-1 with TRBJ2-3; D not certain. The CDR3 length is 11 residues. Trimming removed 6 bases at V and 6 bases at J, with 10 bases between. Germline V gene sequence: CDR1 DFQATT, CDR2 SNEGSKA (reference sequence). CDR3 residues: CSAPWSDTQYF. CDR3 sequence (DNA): TGCAGTGCCCCGTGGTCGGATACGCAGTATTTT.

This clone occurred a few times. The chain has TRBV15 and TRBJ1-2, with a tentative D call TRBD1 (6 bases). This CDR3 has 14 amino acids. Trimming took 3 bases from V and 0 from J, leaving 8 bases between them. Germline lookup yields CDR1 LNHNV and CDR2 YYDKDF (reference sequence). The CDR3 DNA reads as TGTGCCACCAGCAGTGGGACATCTAACTATGGCTACACCTTC. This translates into CATSSGTSNYGYTF.

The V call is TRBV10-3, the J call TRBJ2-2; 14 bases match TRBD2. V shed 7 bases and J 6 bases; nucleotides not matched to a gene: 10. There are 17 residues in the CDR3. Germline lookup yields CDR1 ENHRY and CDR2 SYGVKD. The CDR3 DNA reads TGTGCCATCAATGGACTAGCGGGAGGTATCGGAGCCGGGGAGCTGTTTTTT. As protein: CAINGLAGGIGAGELFF.

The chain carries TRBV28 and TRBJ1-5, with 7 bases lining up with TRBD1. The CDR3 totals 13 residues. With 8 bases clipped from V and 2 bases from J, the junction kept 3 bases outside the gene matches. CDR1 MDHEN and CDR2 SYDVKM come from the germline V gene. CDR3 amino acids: CASATGGNQPQHF. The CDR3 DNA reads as TGTGCCAGCGCTACAGGGGGCAATCAGCCCCAGCATTTT. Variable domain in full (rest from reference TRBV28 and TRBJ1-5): DVKVTQSSRYLVKRTGEKVFLECVQDMDHENMFWYRQDPGLGLRLIYFSYDVKMKEKGDIPEGYSVSREKKERFSLILESASTNQTSMYLCASATGGNQPQHFGDGTRLSIL.

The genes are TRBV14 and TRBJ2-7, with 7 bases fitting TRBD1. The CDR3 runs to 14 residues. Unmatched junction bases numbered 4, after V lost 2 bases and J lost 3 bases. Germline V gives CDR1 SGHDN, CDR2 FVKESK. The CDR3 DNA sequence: TGTGCCAGCAGCCAAACGGGACAGCACTACGAGCAGTACTTC. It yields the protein CASSQTGQHYEQYF.

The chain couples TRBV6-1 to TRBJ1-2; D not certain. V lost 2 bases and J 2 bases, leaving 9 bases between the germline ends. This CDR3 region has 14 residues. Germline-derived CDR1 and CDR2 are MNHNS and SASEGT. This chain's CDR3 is CASSERVRNYGYTF. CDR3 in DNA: TGTGCCAGCAGTGAAAGGGTCAGGAACTATGGCTACACCTTC.

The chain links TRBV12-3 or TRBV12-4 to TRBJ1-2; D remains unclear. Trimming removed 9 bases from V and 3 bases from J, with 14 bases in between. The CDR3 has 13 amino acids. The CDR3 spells CASVGVGHYGYTF. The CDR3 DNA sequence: TGTGCCAGTGTCGGAGTAGGGCACTATGGCTACACCTTC.

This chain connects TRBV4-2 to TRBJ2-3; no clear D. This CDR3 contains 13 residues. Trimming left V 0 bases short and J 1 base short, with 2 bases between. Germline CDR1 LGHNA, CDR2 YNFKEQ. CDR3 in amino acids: CASSQDGTDTQYF. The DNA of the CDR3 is TGTGCCAGCAGCCAAGATGGCACAGATACGCAGTATTTT.

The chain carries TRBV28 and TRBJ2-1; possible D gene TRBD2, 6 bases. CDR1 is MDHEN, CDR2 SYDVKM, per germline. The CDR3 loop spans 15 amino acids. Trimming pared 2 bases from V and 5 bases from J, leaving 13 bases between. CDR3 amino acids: CASSLPQGGHNEQFF. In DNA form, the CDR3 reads TGTGCCAGCAGTTTACCGCAGGGAGGACACAATGAGCAGTTCTTC.

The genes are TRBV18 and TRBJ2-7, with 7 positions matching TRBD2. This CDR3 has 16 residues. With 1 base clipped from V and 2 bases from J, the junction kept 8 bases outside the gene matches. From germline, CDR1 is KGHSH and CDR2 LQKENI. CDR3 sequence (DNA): TGTGCCAGCTCACCACTTGTCACTAGCGTCACCTACGAGCAGTACTTC. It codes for CASSPLVTSVTYEQYF.

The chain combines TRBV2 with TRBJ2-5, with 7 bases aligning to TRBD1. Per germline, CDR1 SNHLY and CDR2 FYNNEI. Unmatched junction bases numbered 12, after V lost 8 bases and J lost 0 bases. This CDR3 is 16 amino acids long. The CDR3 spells CASLVPGQRYQETQYF. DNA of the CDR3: TGTGCCAGCCTCGTACCGGGACAGCGGTACCAAGAGACCCAGTACTTC.

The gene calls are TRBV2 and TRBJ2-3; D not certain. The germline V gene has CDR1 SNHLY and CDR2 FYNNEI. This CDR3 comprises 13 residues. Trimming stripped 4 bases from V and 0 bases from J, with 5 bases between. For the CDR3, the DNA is TGTGCCAGCAGTGGACAAAGCACAGATACGCAGTATTTT. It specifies CASSGQSTDTQYF.